This T cell receptor (beta chain) was documented in a study of T cell responses to AZD1222 COVID-19 vaccine. Generated by immunoSEQ multiplex PCR, the TCRdb table keeps only in-frame clones and is missing some. The sample has over 45,000 clones; 65% to 80% are singletons. From germline, CDR1 is KGHSH and CDR2 LQKENI. The CDR3 length is 14 residues. The V segment lost 3 bases and the J segment 6 bases; nucleotides outside the gene matches: 6. The material sequenced was peripheral blood, taken on day 0 of AZD1222 vaccination. The receptor was derived from an adult in good health. J is TRBJ2-7 and V is TRBV18; TRBD2 matches 9 bases. Here the CDR3 reads CASSPIAGVGEQYF. In nucleotides, the CDR3 is TGTGCCAGCTCACCCATAGCGGGAGTCGGCGAGCAGTACTTC.